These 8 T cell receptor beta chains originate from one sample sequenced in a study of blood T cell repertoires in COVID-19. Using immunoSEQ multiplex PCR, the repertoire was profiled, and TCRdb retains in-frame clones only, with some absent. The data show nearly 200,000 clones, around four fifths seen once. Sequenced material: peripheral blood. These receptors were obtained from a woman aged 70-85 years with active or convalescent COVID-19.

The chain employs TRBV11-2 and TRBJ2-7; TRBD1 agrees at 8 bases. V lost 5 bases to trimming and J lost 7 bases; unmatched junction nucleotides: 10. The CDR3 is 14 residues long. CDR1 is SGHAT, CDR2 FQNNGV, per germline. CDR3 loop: CASSPVVRQGEQYF. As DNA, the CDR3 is TGTGCCAGCAGCCCTGTGGTGAGACAGGGGGAGCAGTACTTC. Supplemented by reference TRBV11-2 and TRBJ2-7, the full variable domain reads EAGVAQSPRYKIIEKRQSVAFWCNPISGHATLYWYQQILGQGPKLLIQFQNNGVVDDSQLPKDRFSAERLKGVDSTLKIQPAKLEDSAVYLCASSPVVRQGEQYFGPGTRLTVT.

In DNA form, the CDR3 reads TGCGCCAGCAGTGAGTCGACGGGCAGGGCGAGAGGAGGCTACACCTTC. Residues: CASSESTGRARGGYTF. The chain uses TRBV10-1 and TRBJ1-2; weak D call: TRBD1 (5 bases). CDR3 length equals 16 residues. The V gene lost 0 bases and the J gene lost 8 bases, with 19 bases spanning the gap. Germline assignment: CDR1 WNHNN and CDR2 SYGVQD (reference sequence).

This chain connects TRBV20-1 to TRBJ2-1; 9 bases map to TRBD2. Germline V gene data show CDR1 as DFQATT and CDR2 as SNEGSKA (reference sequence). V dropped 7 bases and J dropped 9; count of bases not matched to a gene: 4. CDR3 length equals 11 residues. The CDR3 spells CSGAAGGEQFF. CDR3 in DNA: TGCAGTGGGGCAGCGGGAGGTGAGCAGTTCTTC.

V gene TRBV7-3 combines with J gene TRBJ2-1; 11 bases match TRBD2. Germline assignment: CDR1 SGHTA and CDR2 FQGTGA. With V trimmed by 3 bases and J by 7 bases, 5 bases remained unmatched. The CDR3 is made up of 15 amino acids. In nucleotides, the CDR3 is TGTGCCAGCAGCTTCACTAGCGGGAGTAGAAATGAGCAGTTCTTC. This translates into CASSFTSGSRNEQFF.

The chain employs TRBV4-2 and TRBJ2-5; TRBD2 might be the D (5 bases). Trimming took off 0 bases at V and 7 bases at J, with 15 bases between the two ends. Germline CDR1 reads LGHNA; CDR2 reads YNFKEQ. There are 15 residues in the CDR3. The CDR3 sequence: CASSQDAGLGGTQYF. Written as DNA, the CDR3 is TGTGCCAGCAGCCAAGATGCAGGACTCGGCGGGACCCAGTACTTC.

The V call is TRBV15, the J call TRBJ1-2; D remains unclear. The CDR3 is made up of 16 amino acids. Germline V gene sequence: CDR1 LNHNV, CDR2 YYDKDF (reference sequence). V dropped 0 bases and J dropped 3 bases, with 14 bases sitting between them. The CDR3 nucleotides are TGTGCCACCAGCAGAGATCCCTCCAGGTCCTACTATGGCTACACCTTC. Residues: CATSRDPSRSYYGYTF.

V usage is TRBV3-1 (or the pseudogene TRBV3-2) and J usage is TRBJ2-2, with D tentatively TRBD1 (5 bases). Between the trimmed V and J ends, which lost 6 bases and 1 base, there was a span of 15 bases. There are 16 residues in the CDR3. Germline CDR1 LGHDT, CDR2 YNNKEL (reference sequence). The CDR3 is CASRQGGTLNTGELFF. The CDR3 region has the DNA TGTGCCAGCAGGCAGGGTGGCACATTGAACACCGGGGAGCTGTTTTTT.

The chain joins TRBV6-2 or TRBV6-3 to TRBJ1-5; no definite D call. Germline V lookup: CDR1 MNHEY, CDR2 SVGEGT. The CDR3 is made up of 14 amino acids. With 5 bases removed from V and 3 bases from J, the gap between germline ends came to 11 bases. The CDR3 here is CASSGSGNNQPQHF. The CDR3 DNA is TGTGCCAGCAGTGGTTCAGGTAACAATCAGCCCCAGCATTTT.